The 23 T cell receptor beta chains below all came from one sample that was sequenced in a study of blood T cell repertoires in COVID-19. Produced via immunoSEQ multiplex PCR; TCRdb's table is partial and in-frame only. The repertoire consists of 300,000 to 450,000 clones, with about nine tenths occurring once and the leading ten covering approximately 1%. Sequencing was done on a sample of PBMCs or T cells enriched from blood (not recorded which). The receptors were sampled from a woman in her 30s who had been exposed to COVID-19.

J is TRBJ1-2 and V is TRBV7-9; D possibly corresponds to TRBD1 (5 bases). Germline V gene sequence: CDR1 SEHNR, CDR2 FQNEAQ (reference sequence). The CDR3 covers 14 residues. V dropped 1 base and J dropped 8 bases, with 14 bases sitting between them. This CDR3 reads CASSLVGGFGGYTF. The CDR3 DNA is TGTGCCAGCAGCTTAGTTGGGGGGTTCGGCGGCTACACCTTC. The entire variable domain, with the rest obtained from reference TRBV7-9 and TRBJ1-2, is as follows: DTGVSQNPRHKITKRGQNVTFRCDPISEHNRLYWYRQTLGQGPEFLTYFQNEAQLEKSRLLSDRFSAERPKGSFSTLEIQRTEQGDSAMYLCASSLVGGFGGYTFGSGTRLTVV.

The chain uses TRBV7-8 and TRBJ1-1; tentatively, D is TRBD1 (6 bases). Germline V gene data show CDR1 as SGHVS and CDR2 as FQNEAQ. V dropped 5 bases and J dropped 0 bases, with 16 bases sitting between them. The CDR3 covers 16 residues. The CDR3 here is CASSKAGGSMNTEAFF. CDR3 coding DNA: TGTGCCAGCAGCAAAGCGGGGGGCTCCATGAACACTGAAGCTTTCTTT.

The chain uses TRBV27 and TRBJ2-7; 7 positions agree with TRBD1. Germline V lookup: CDR1 MNHEY, CDR2 SMNVEV (reference sequence). V lost 4 bases and J lost 0; bases outside the gene matches: 6. The CDR3 contains 15 residues. The CDR3 DNA reads TGTGCCAGCAGTTCATATGGACAGGCCTCCTACGAGCAGTACTTC. Translating it yields CASSSYGQASYEQYF.

This clone showed up just a few times. The chain is built from TRBV11-3 and TRBJ1-6, with D tentatively TRBD1 (6 bases). Trimming stripped 2 bases from V and 8 bases from J, with 22 bases between. This CDR3 comprises 18 residues. Per the germline V gene, CDR1 is SGHNT and CDR2 is YENEEA. This chain's CDR3 is CASSLYAQTGWSYSPLHF. The CDR3 region has the DNA TGTGCCAGCAGCTTATACGCTCAAACAGGGTGGTCCTATTCACCCCTCCACTTT.

The V call is TRBV18, the J call TRBJ2-5; 9 bases are shared with TRBD1. The CDR3 runs to 14 residues. The V and J ends lost 5 bases and 4 bases, in that order; junction bases with no gene match: 5. Germline V CDR1 and CDR2: KGHSH, LQKENI. CDR3 bases: TGTGCCAGCTCAAAAACAGGGGGCTCAGAGACCCAGTACTTC. Translated: CASSKTGGSETQYF.

The chain carries TRBV3-1 (or the pseudogene TRBV3-2) and TRBJ2-4; D call uncertain. V lost 0 bases and J 6 bases, leaving 9 bases between the germline ends. The CDR3 contains 14 residues. Germline assignment: CDR1 LGHDT and CDR2 YNNKEL (reference sequence). Here the CDR3 reads CASSQDVERNIQYF. The CDR3 DNA is TGTGCCAGCAGCCAAGATGTTGAGAGAAACATTCAGTACTTC.

The rearrangement joins TRBV28 to TRBJ1-1; TRBD1 matches at 7 bases. The V gene end was trimmed by 7 bases and the J gene end by 5 bases; junction bases not matched to a gene: 13. Germline CDR1 reads MDHEN; CDR2 reads SYDVKM. This CDR3 spans 15 amino acids. CDR3: CASTPDRPRWTEAFF. For the CDR3, the DNA is TGTGCCAGCACCCCGGACAGGCCCCGGTGGACTGAAGCTTTCTTT.

The rearrangement joins TRBV29-1 to TRBJ2-7; 8 nucleotides align to TRBD2. Trimming at V came to 6 bases and at J to 0 bases, leaving 7 bases not matched to a gene. The germline CDR1 and CDR2 sequences are SQVTM and ANQGSEA. The CDR3 consists of 14 residues. The CDR3 DNA reads TGCAGCGTAGGGGGACTAGGGGGCTCCTACGAGCAGTACTTC. It translates to CSVGGLGGSYEQYF.

The gene calls are TRBV7-3 and TRBJ2-7; TRBD2 agrees at 13 bases. CDR3 length: 18 residues. Germline assignment: CDR1 SGHTA and CDR2 FQGTGA. J was trimmed by 1 base and V by 2 bases; bases with no gene match: 8. This CDR3 is CASSLALLTSGRSYEQYF. The CDR3 coding sequence is TGTGCCAGCAGCTTAGCCCTACTGACTAGCGGGAGGTCCTACGAGCAGTACTTC.

The CDR3: CASSSPRTEPNEKLFF. CDR3 coding DNA: TGTGCCAGCAGCTCTCCACGGACAGAACCTAATGAAAAACTGTTTTTT. This chain connects TRBV7-9 to TRBJ1-4; D is perhaps TRBD1 (6 bases). In germline, CDR1 is SEHNR, CDR2 FQNEAQ (reference sequence). The germline V and J ends were trimmed by 4 bases and 3 bases, with 15 bases remaining between them. The CDR3 spans 16 residues.

This clone was seen a single time. V and J are TRBV7-8 and TRBJ1-4; 7 bases fit TRBD1. Germline loops: CDR1 SGHVS, CDR2 FQNEAQ. Unmatched junction bases numbered 3, after V lost 4 bases and J lost 4 bases. The CDR3 has 14 amino acids. CDR3 nucleotides: TGTGCCAGCAGCTCTGGACAGGTTAATGAAAAACTGTTTTTT. This sequence encodes CASSSGQVNEKLFF.

The rearrangement uses TRBV28 and TRBJ2-7; 8 bases line up with TRBD1. V lost 5 bases and J lost 2; bases outside the gene matches: 8. This CDR3 is built from 15 residues. Germline loops: CDR1 MDHEN, CDR2 SYDVKM. CDR3 nucleotides: TGTGCCAGCAGTCCCTTTCCGGGACAGGCCTACGAGCAGTACTTC. This gives the protein CASSPFPGQAYEQYF.

The CDR3: CASSTRGGYNEQFF. CDR3 coding DNA: TGTGCCAGCAGCACGCGAGGTGGGTACAATGAGCAGTTCTTC. The V and J genes are TRBV7-9 and TRBJ2-1; D is unresolved. V lost 5 bases and J 4 bases, leaving 12 bases between the germline ends. Germline V gene data show CDR1 as SEHNR and CDR2 as FQNEAQ (reference sequence). The CDR3 is 14 amino acids.

V and J are TRBV5-8 and TRBJ1-5; 7 bases line up with TRBD1. After removal of 4 bases from V and 6 bases from J, the junction contained 7 bases not matched to a gene. The CDR3 length is 14 residues. From germline, CDR1 is SGHTS and CDR2 YDEGEE. Here the CDR3 DNA reads TGTGCCAGCAGCGTGAGGGGGCTGGGTCAGCCCCAGCATTTT. Translated: CASSVRGLGQPQHF. Looking up the rest from reference TRBV5-8 and TRBJ1-5 gives the full variable domain: EAGVTQSPTHLIKTRGQQATLRCSPISGHTSVYWYQQALGLGLQFLLWYDEGEERNRGNFPPRFSGRQFPNYSSELNVNALELEDSALYLCASSVRGLGQPQHFGDGTRLSIL.

The rearrangement joins TRBV7-3 to TRBJ2-3, with 10 positions matching TRBD2. With 6 bases clipped from V and 6 bases from J, the junction kept 9 bases outside the gene matches. The CDR3 totals 15 residues. The V gene's germline CDR1 is SGHTA and CDR2 FQGTGA. CDR3 residues: CASRSLAGVPDTQYF. CDR3 DNA: TGTGCCAGCAGGTCCCTAGCGGGAGTCCCCGATACGCAGTATTTT.

The V call is TRBV18, the J call TRBJ2-3, with 11 bases identical to TRBD2. The CDR3 extends over 14 amino acids. The germline V gene has CDR1 KGHSH and CDR2 LQKENI. Trimming took 3 bases from V and 6 from J; bases not matched to a gene: 2. The CDR3 DNA sequence: TGTGCCAGCTCACCGGGGACTAGCGGCGATACGCAGTATTTT. Protein: CASSPGTSGDTQYF.

The CDR3 coding sequence is TGTGCCAGCAGCCCACGTTTGGTCTTGGGCTACACTGAAGCTTTCTTT. This translates into CASSPRLVLGYTEAFF. V and J are TRBV9 and TRBJ1-1; D is undetermined. The V and J ends lost 4 bases and 3 bases respectively, with 19 bases between them. CDR1 is SGDLS and CDR2 is YYNGEE in the germline V gene. The CDR3 length is 16 residues. Drawing the rest from reference TRBV9 and TRBJ1-1, the complete variable domain is DSGVTQTPKHLITATGQRVTLRCSPRSGDLSVYWYQQSLDQGLQFLIQYYNGEERAKGNILERFSAQQFPDLHSELNLSSLELGDSALYFCASSPRLVLGYTEAFFGQGTRLTVV.

The J gene is TRBJ2-1, the V gene TRBV28; 12 nucleotides line up with TRBD2. Trimming took 6 bases from V and 9 from J; bases not matched to a gene: 6. Germline loops: CDR1 MDHEN, CDR2 SYDVKM. This CDR3 is 14 amino acids long. For the CDR3, the DNA is TGTGCCAGCAGAGCTAGCGGGAGGGCCCCTGAGCAGTTCTTC. It is translated as CASRASGRAPEQFF.

This chain links TRBV6-6 with TRBJ1-3; a weak D match, TRBD1 (5 bases). Between the trimmed V and J ends, which lost 1 base and 0 bases, there was a span of 10 bases. The CDR3 is 16 residues long. Per the germline V gene, CDR1 is MNHNY and CDR2 is SVGAGI (reference sequence). The CDR3 coding sequence is TGTGCCAGCAGTTACTTGGACACTACCTCTGGAAACACCATATATTTT. Translated, it gives CASSYLDTTSGNTIYF.

The chain uses TRBV27 and TRBJ1-4; 8 positions agree with TRBD1. Germline CDR1 and CDR2: MNHEY and SMNVEV (reference sequence). The CDR3 spans 18 residues. V shed 5 bases, J shed 6 bases, and the junction held 17 bases outside the gene matches. The CDR3 reads CASSPWDRRVSHYEKLFF. As DNA, the CDR3 is TGTGCCAGCAGTCCGTGGGACAGGAGGGTCTCCCATTATGAAAAACTGTTTTTT.

The chain carries TRBV2 and TRBJ2-6; D not certain. The CDR3 is made up of 14 amino acids. Germline CDR1 reads SNHLY; CDR2 reads FYNNEI. Trimming pared 8 bases from V and 0 bases from J, leaving 8 bases between. CDR3 residues: CASEADSGANVLTF. For the CDR3, the DNA is TGTGCCAGCGAGGCAGACTCTGGGGCCAACGTCCTGACTTTC.

The V call is TRBV7-9, the J call TRBJ2-5; D is ambiguous. CDR1 and CDR2 (germline): SEHNR, FQNEAQ (reference sequence). The germline V and J ends were trimmed by 4 bases and 3 bases, with 12 bases remaining between them. CDR3 size: 14 residues. CDR3 residues: CASSSTDVEETQYF. The CDR3 DNA reads TGTGCCAGCAGCTCAACCGATGTAGAAGAGACCCAGTACTTC.

This clone was seen only a few times. In nucleotides, the CDR3 is TGTGCCAGCAGTTCTAAACAGGGGAATGAGCAGTTCTTC. Translating gives CASSSKQGNEQFF. V usage is TRBV27 and J usage is TRBJ2-1, with 7 bases aligning to TRBD1. The J segment lost 7 bases and the V segment lost 4 bases, leaving 4 bases of the junction unmatched. The CDR3 is 13 residues long. The germline CDR1 and CDR2 sequences are MNHEY and SMNVEV (reference sequence).